This is a list of T cell receptor beta chains from one sample in a study of human T cells and chemical hapten exposure. TCRdb re-called the RACE reads through MiXCR, storing one row per CDR3 protein. The repertoire holds about 130,000 distinct CDR3 sequences, about 8.2% seen once, with 1.5% to 2% in the top ten. The specimen sequenced was whole blood. These receptors all come from a male donor in good health. Some clones in this sample may be carry-over from other donors' samples. Both conserved end residues are part of each CDR3. The order of the fields is clone size, D gene, V gene, J gene, CDR3 DNA, CDR3 protein. A D gene is named only where the DNA matches it firmly. Size tells how often a clone was seen (once, few, many) or the class of an expanded clone, and some rows leave it out.

few,NA,TRBV12-3/TRBV12-4,TRBJ2-7,TGTGCCAGCAGTTCATCTAGCATCTACGAGCAGTACTTC,CASSSSSIYEQYF
few,TRBD1,TRBV29-1,TRBJ2-1,TGCAGCGTGATGACAGGGCGGAATGAGCAGTTCTTC,CSVMTGRNEQFF
many,TRBD2,TRBV12-3/TRBV12-4,TRBJ2-3,TGTGCCAGCAGTTTATACGGGACTAGCGCCTCCACAGATACGCAGTATTTT,CASSLYGTSASTDTQYF
NA,TRBD1,TRBV5-1,TRBJ2-1,TGCGCCAGCAGCTTGGTTACAGGGGGTGAGCAGTTCTTC,CASSLVTGGEQFF
NA,NA,TRBV6-2/TRBV6-3,TRBJ1-2,TGTGCCAGCAGTTCCGGCTTGGAGGGAGGTAACTATGGCTACACCTTC,CASSSGLEGGNYGYTF
NA,NA,TRBV29-1,TRBJ2-5,TGCAGCGTTGACAGGGTAGAGACCCAGTACTTC,CSVDRVETQYF
NA,TRBD2,TRBV5-4,TRBJ2-3,TGTGCCAGCAGCCCGACGGGTCGGGAGGGTACCACAGATACGCAGTATTTT,CASSPTGREGTTDTQYF
NA,NA,TRBV5-1,TRBJ1-1,TGCGCCAGCAGCTCAGACACGGTGAACACTGAAGCTTTCTTT,CASSSDTVNTEAFF
few,NA,TRBV7-9,TRBJ1-3,TGTGCCAGCAGCCCCGGACAGCCTGGAAACACCATATATTTT,CASSPGQPGNTIYF
few,NA,TRBV6-1,TRBJ2-1,TGTGCCAGCGTCGACAGATACAATGAGCAGTTCTTC,CASVDRYNEQFF
NA,NA,TRBV7-2,TRBJ1-1,TGTGCCAGCAGCTTCGGACAGTCGAACACTGAAGCTTTCTTT,CASSFGQSNTEAFF
NA,NA,TRBV6-1,TRBJ2-3,TGTGCCGGGAAAGGTTTGACAGATACGCAGTATTTT,CAGKGLTDTQYF
NA,TRBD2,TRBV6-2/TRBV6-3,TRBJ2-3,TGTGCCAGCAGCCAGCAGCCCGGGGGGGCTAGAGATACGCAGTATTTT,CASSQQPGGARDTQYF
many,TRBD1,TRBV7-8,TRBJ2-1,TGTGCCAGCAGCCCGAGGGGACAGGGGCTTCACAATGAGCAGTTCTTC,CASSPRGQGLHNEQFF
NA,NA,TRBV7-2,TRBJ1-1,TGTGCCAGCAGCTTAGGGGCCAGGGTGGCCACTGAAGCTTTCTTT,CASSLGARVATEAFF
many,NA,TRBV20-1,TRBJ1-6,TGCAGTGCTAGAGATCTCGGGGCCTCCTATAATTCACCCCTCCACTTT,CSARDLGASYNSPLHF
few,TRBD2,TRBV20-1,TRBJ2-1,TGCAGTGCTAGAGCTCCTTTTGTTTGGGCTAGCGGTTCCAATGAGCAGTTCTTC,CSARAPFVWASGSNEQFF
NA,NA,TRBV29-1,TRBJ2-2,TGCAGCGTTGAAGTAACGGCCGGGGAGCTGTTTTTT,CSVEVTAGELFF
NA,TRBD2,TRBV18,TRBJ2-3,TGTGCCAGCTCACCCCAAGGGGATAGCGGGCGCGATACGCAGTATTTT,CASSPQGDSGRDTQYF
NA,TRBD2,TRBV15,TRBJ2-3,TGTACCACCAGCAGAGGGACTAGCGGAAACACAGATACGCAGTATTTT,CTTSRGTSGNTDTQYF
few,NA,TRBV12-3/TRBV12-4,TRBJ1-2,TGTGCCAGCAGTCTCCAGGGTTCCGGCTACACCTTC,CASSLQGSGYTF
NA,NA,TRBV9,TRBJ1-5,TGTGCCAGCAGCGTAGACGCAGCCCATCAGCCCCAGCATTTT,CASSVDAAHQPQHF
many,NA,TRBV29-1,TRBJ2-1,TGCAGCGTTGAAGATCCAGGTAGACCAGAGTATGAGCAGTTCTTC,CSVEDPGRPEYEQFF
many,TRBD2,TRBV10-3,TRBJ2-1,TGTGCCATCACCGAGGGAGGGGAGGGAATTTACAATGAGCAGTTCTTC,CAITEGGEGIYNEQFF
few,TRBD1,TRBV18,TRBJ1-2,TGTGCCAGCTCACCTTCCTTCGGACAGGGGAATGGCTACACCTTC,CASSPSFGQGNGYTF
many,TRBD1,TRBV5-1,TRBJ1-1,TGCGCCAGCAGCTCACGGGACAGTTTTGAAGCTTTCTTT,CASSSRDSFEAFF
few,TRBD2,TRBV7-8,TRBJ2-1,TGTGCCAGCAGCTTAGGTCTAGCGGGGGGCCCACTGGGTAACAATGAGCAGTTCTTC,CASSLGLAGGPLGNNEQFF
few,NA,TRBV2,TRBJ2-2,TGTGCCAGCAGTGAGGAATCGAGAAACGGGGAGCTGTTTTTT,CASSEESRNGELFF
NA,NA,TRBV20-1,TRBJ1-2,TGCAGTGCAGTAACACAGGGTACTGGCTACACCTTC,CSAVTQGTGYTF
NA,NA,TRBV7-9,TRBJ2-5,TGTGCCAGCAGCGCCGGGGTCGGGACCCAAGAGACCCAGTACTTC,CASSAGVGTQETQYF
NA,TRBD2,TRBV11-2,TRBJ2-1,TGTGCCAGCAGCTTAGCGGGACTAGCCAATGAGCAGTTCTTC,CASSLAGLANEQFF
few,NA,TRBV4-1,TRBJ2-1,TGCGCCAGCAGCCAAGCGTTAACGGGAGTGGGCAATAATGAGCAGTTCTTC,CASSQALTGVGNNEQFF
few,NA,TRBV19,TRBJ2-1,TGTGCCAGTAGTACCACAGGGGAGGCATACAATGAGCAGTTCTTC,CASSTTGEAYNEQFF
many,NA,TRBV27,TRBJ1-5,TGTGCCAGCAGTTTATCGCGGAATAGCAATCAGCCCCAGCATTTT,CASSLSRNSNQPQHF
many,NA,TRBV10-3,TRBJ2-5,TGTGCCATCAGTCGGGAGCGTCAAGAGACCCAGTACTTC,CAISRERQETQYF
few,TRBD2,TRBV7-2,TRBJ2-1,TGTGCCAGCAGCTTACTAGCGGGAGGAGTCGATTACAATGAGCAGTTCTTC,CASSLLAGGVDYNEQFF
NA,NA,TRBV6-1,TRBJ2-5,TGTGCCAGCAGTGAAAGTGGACAGCAAGAGACCCAGTACTTC,CASSESGQQETQYF
few,NA,TRBV5-4,TRBJ2-5,TGTGCCAGCAGCTTGCCCAGGGAAGAGACCCAGTACTTC,CASSLPREETQYF
NA,NA,TRBV20-1,TRBJ2-1,TGCAGTGCTAGAGGAACAACAAGAGCGGTAAGCTCCTACAATGAGCAGTTCTTC,CSARGTTRAVSSYNEQFF
NA,TRBD1,TRBV5-1,TRBJ1-1,TGCGCCAGCAGCTGGGACAGGGGTGGGGACACTGAAGCTTTCTTT,CASSWDRGGDTEAFF
few,TRBD1,TRBV4-1,TRBJ2-2,TGCGCCAGCAGCCAAGTGTCAGGGGGAACCGGGGAGCTGTTTTTT,CASSQVSGGTGELFF
many,TRBD1,TRBV12-3/TRBV12-4,TRBJ1-1,TGTGCCAGCAGTTCGCCGGACAGGGCGAACACTGAAGCTTTCTTT,CASSSPDRANTEAFF
few,NA,TRBV7-3,TRBJ2-1,TGTGCCAGCAGCTTAACTGGGGGCCAAGGGGGTGAGCAGTTCTTC,CASSLTGGQGGEQFF
few,NA,TRBV20-1,TRBJ2-7,TGCAGTGCTAGGAGGGTGGGCGAGCAGTACTTC,CSARRVGEQYF
many,TRBD2,TRBV10-3,TRBJ2-1,TGTGCCATCAGCCCGGGACTAGCGGCTAACAATGAGCAGTTCTTC,CAISPGLAANNEQFF
NA,NA,TRBV5-1,TRBJ2-1,TGCGCCAGCAGCCCCCAATTAAGTGTAGCGGCTGGTGTTAATGAGCAGTTCTTC,CASSPQLSVAAGVNEQFF
NA,NA,TRBV18,TRBJ1-1,TGTGCCAGCTCACCGGACCGGGACTCGGCTGCTTTCTTT,CASSPDRDSAAFF
many,TRBD2,TRBV10-1,TRBJ2-7,TGCGCCAGCAGTTCTAGCGGGAGCTACGAGCAGTACTTC,CASSSSGSYEQYF
NA,NA,TRBV12-3/TRBV12-4,TRBJ2-1,TGTGCCAGCAGTTTGGGGACAATTAATGAGCAGTTCTTC,CASSLGTINEQFF
NA,TRBD2,TRBV7-3,TRBJ2-3,TGTGCCAGCAGCTTACTAGCGGGGGGGAGCACAGATACGCAGTATTTT,CASSLLAGGSTDTQYF
NA,NA,TRBV25-1,TRBJ1-2,TGTGCCAGCAGTGAATTTCCAGTAAACTATGGCTACACCTTC,CASSEFPVNYGYTF
many,NA,TRBV7-9,TRBJ2-7,TGTGCCAGCAGACCCACTACTTCCTACGAGCAGTACTTC,CASRPTTSYEQYF
NA,TRBD2,TRBV20-1,TRBJ2-1,TGCAGTGCTAGAGCGACTAGCGGGGCTTACAATGAGCAGTTCTTC,CSARATSGAYNEQFF